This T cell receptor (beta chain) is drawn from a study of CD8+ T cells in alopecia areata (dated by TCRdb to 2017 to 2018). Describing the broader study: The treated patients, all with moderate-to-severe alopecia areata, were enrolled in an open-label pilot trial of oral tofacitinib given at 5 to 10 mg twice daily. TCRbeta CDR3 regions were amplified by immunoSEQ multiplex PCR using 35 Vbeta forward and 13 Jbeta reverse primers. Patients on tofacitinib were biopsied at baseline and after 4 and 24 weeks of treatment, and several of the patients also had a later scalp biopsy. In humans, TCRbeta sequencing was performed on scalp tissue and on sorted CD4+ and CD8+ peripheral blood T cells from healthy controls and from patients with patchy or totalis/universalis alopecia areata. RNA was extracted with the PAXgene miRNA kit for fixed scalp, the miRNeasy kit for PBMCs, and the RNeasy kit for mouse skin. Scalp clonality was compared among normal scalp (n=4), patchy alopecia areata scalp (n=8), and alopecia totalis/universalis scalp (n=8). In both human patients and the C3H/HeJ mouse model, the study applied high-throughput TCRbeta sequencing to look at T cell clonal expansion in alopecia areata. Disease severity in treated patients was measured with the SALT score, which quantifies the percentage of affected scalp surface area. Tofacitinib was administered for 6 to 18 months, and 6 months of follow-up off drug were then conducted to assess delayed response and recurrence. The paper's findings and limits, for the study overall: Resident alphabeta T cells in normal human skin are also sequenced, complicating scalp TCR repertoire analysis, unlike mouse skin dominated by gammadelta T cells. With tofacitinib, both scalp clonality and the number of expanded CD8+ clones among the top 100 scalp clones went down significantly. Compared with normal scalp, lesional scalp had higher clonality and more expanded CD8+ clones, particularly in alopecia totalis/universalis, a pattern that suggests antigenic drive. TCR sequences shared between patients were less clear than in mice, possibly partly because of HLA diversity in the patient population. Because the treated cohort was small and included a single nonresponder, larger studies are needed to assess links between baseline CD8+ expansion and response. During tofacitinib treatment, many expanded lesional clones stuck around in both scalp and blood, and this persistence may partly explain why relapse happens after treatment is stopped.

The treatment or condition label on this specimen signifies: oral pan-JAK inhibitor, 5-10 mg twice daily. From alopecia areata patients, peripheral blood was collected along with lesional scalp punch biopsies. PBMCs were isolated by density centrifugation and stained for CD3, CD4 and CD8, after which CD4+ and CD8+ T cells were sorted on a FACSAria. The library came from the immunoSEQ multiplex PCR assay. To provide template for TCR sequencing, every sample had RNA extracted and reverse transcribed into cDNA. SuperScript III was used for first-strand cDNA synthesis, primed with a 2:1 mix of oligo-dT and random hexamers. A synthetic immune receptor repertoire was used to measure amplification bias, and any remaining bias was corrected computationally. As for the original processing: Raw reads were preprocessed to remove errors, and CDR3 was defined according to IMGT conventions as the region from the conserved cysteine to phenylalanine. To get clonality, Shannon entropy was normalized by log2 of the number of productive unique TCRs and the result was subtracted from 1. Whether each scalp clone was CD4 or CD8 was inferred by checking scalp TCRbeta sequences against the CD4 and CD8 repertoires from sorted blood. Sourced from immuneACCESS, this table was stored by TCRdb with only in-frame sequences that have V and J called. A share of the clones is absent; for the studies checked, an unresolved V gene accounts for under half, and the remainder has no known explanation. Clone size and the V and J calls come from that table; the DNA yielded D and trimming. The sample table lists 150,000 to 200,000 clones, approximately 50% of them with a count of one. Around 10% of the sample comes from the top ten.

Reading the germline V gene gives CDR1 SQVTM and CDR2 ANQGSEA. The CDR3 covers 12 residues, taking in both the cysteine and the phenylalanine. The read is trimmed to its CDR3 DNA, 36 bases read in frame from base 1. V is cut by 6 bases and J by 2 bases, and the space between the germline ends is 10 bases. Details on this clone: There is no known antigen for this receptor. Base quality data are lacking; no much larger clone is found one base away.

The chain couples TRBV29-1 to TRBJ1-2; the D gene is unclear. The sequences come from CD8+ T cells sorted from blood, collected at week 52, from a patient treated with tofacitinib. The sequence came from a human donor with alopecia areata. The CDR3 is CSVLWGNYGYTF. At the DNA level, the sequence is TGCAGCGTCCTATGGGGAAACTATGGCTACACCTTC.